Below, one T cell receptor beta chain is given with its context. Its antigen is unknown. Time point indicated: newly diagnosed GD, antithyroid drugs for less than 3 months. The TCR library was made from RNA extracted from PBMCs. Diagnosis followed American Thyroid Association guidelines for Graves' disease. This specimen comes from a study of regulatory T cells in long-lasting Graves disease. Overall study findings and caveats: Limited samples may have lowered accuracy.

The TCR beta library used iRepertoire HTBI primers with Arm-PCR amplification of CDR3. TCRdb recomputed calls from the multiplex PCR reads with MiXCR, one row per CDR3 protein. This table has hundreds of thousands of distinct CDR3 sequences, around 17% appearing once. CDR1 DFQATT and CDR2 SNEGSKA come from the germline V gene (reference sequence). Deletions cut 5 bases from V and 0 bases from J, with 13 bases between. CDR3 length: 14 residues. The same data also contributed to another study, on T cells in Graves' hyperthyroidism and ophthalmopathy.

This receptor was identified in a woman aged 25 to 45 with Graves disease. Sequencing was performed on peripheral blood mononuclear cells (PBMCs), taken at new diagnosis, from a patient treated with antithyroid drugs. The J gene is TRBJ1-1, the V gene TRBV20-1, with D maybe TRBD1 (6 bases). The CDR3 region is CSAAKGGMNTEAFF. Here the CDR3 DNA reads TGCAGTGCTGCTAAGGGGGGGATGAACACTGAAGCTTTCTTT.